The 5 T cell receptor beta chains below were found in one sample sequenced in a study of shared T cell receptors in the human thymus. Only in-frame clones appear in the TCRdb table, and some are missing; sequencing was by immunoSEQ multiplex PCR. The data show roughly 560,000 clones, roughly 74% seen once. This sample was shared with a second study, whose subject was human thymus T cells.

Input material: thymocytes. The source is a boy under two years old with a congenital heart defect.

The chain has TRBV5-6 and TRBJ1-5; TRBD1 matches at 7 bases. The CDR3 covers 15 residues. Looked up from germline, CDR1 is SGHDT and CDR2 is YYEEEE. Trimming cost V 1 base and J 9 bases; bases outside gene matches: 10. The chain's CDR3 is CASSLHGTDSTPQHF. The CDR3, as DNA: TGTGCCAGCAGCTTGCACGGGACAGATTCGACGCCCCAGCATTTT.

This chain uses TRBV12-5 with TRBJ1-2, with 9 bases matching TRBD1. Germline V gene data show CDR1 as LGHNT and CDR2 as FRNRAP. The CDR3 contains 16 residues. V lost 3 bases and J lost 7; bases outside the gene matches: 12. The DNA of the CDR3 is TGTGCTAGTGGTTTACTTAGGGACAGGGTGCAGGGTGGCTACACCTTC. Protein sequence: CASGLLRDRVQGGYTF.

The chain has TRBV7-2 and TRBJ2-7; D not resolved. The CDR3 is 14 amino acids. V was shortened by 2 bases and J by 2 bases, with 10 bases between the two germline ends. The germline V gene encodes CDR1 SGHTA and CDR2 FQGNSA. This CDR3 is CASSLTARAYEQYF. DNA of the CDR3: TGTGCCAGCAGCTTAACCGCCCGGGCCTACGAGCAGTACTTC.

This rearrangement joins TRBV19 to TRBJ2-3; no clear D. Trimming took off 3 bases at V and 0 bases at J, with 13 bases between the two ends. The germline gives CDR1 LNHDA, CDR2 SQIVND (reference sequence). The CDR3 is 16 residues long. CDR3: CASSIRSEESTDTQYF. The CDR3 DNA sequence: TGTGCCAGTAGTATTAGAAGCGAGGAAAGCACAGATACGCAGTATTTT. Filled out from reference TRBV19 and TRBJ2-3, the complete variable domain reads DGGITQSPKYLFRKEGQNVTLSCEQNLNHDAMYWYRQDPGQGLRLIYYSQIVNDFQKGDIAEGYSVSREKKESFPLTVTSAQKNPTAFYLCASSIRSEESTDTQYFGPGTRLTVL.

This clone showed up just once. This CDR3 is CASSLRRLASYEQYF. The CDR3 bases are TGTGCCAGCAGCTTAAGAAGATTGGCTTCCTACGAGCAGTACTTC. The rearrangement links TRBV7-9 to TRBJ2-7; no clear D. The CDR3 is 15 residues long. V was clipped by 2 bases and J by 1 base, with 12 bases between them. The germline CDR1 and CDR2 sequences are SEHNR and FQNEAQ (reference sequence).